The sequence of this T cell receptor (beta chain) was determined in a study of blood T cell repertoires in COVID-19. The protocol was immunoSEQ multiplex PCR, while the TCRdb copy is restricted to in-frame clones and leaves out a portion. This sample has some 150,000 clones, with around 90% found just once. Trimming at V came to 1 base and at J to 8 bases, leaving 3 bases not matched to a gene. Germline CDR1 and CDR2: GTSNPN and SVGIG (reference sequence). The CDR3 is 12 residues long. With respect to this clone: The sample holds other DNA sequences that translate to the same CDR3.

The V and J genes are TRBV30 and TRBJ1-2; TRBD1 aligns across 8 bases. This receptor was taken from a woman between 55 and 75 years old with acute or convalescent COVID-19. Sequenced material: peripheral blood. CDR3 sequence (DNA): TGTGCCTGGAGTGCCGGGACAGGAGGCTACACCTTC. This sequence encodes CAWSAGTGGYTF. The full variable domain, rest sourced from reference TRBV30 and TRBJ1-2, is SQTIHQWPATLVQPVGSPLSLECTVEGTSNPNLYWYRQAAGRGLQLLFYSVGIGQISSEVPQNLSASRPQDRQFILSSKKLLLSDSGFYLCAWSAGTGGYTFGSGTRLTVV.